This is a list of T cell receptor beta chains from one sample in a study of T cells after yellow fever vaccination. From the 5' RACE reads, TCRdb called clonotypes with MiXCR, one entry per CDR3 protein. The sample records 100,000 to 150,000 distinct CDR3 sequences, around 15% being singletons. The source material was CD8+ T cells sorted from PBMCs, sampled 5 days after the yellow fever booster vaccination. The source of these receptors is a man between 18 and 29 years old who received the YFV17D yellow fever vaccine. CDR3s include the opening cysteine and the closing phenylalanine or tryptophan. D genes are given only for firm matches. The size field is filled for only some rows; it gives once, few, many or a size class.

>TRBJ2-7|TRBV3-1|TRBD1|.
TGTGCCAGCAGCCACACAGGGGGCGTGAACGAGCAGTACTTC
CASSHTGGVNEQYF
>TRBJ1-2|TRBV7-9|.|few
TGTGCCAGCAGCTTGTCTCGGATAGACTACACCTTC
CASSLSRIDYTF
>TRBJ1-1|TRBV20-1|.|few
TGCAGTGCTAGAGACAGGGGCATGAACACTGAAGCTTTCTTT
CSARDRGMNTEAFF
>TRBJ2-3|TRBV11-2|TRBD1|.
TGTGCCAGCAGCGTAGAAGGGGACAGGGGACTGCTTGATACGCAGTATTTT
CASSVEGDRGLLDTQYF
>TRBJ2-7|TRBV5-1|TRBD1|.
TGCGCCAGCAGCACAGGACAGGGGGCGACAGGATACGAGCAGTACTTC
CASSTGQGATGYEQYF
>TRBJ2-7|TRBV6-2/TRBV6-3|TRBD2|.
TGTGCCAGCAGTCCCCTAGCGGGGGTATCCTACGAGCAGTACTTC
CASSPLAGVSYEQYF
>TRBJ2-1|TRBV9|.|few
TGTGCCAGCAGCGTTACTCCCTACAATGAGCAGTTCTTC
CASSVTPYNEQFF
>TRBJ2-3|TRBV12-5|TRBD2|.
TGTGCTAGTGGTTTTACTGTGGGGGCCCCGACTAGCGGGGGGCTGGATACGCAGTATTTT
CASGFTVGAPTSGGLDTQYF
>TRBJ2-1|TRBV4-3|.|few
TGCGCCAGCAGCCAAAGCATGACGCCCCGGAGCTCCTACAATGAGCAGTTCTTC
CASSQSMTPRSSYNEQFF
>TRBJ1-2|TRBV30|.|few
TGTGCCTGGAGTGGGGGCCGGTGGACCTTC
CAWSGGRWTF
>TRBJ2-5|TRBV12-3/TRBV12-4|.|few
TGTGCCAGCAATCACCGGGACTCCAAACAGACCCAGTACTTC
CASNHRDSKQTQYF
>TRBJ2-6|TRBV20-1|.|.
TGCAGTGCTAGGGGGTCTGGGGCCAACGTCCTGACTTTC
CSARGSGANVLTF
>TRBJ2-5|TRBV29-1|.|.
TGCAGCGTTGAAGCTGAAATTTTTGAGGAGACCCAGTACTTC
CSVEAEIFEETQYF
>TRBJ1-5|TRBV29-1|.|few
TGCAGCACCCAGTACGAAAAAGGGGATCAGCCCCAGCATTTT
CSTQYEKGDQPQHF